This TCR beta chain was identified during a study of blood T cell repertoires in COVID-19. Study context: PBMCs, B-cell-depleted T cells, or T cells were the source of the cDNA or gDNA that made up the material.

Germline CDR1 and CDR2: SGHTA and FQGTGA. The V gene lost 3 bases and the J gene lost 4 bases, with 12 bases spanning the gap. The CDR3 has 14 amino acids. In the source study's methods: Cell counts per sample came from amplifying reference gene primers. Produced via immunoSEQ multiplex PCR; TCRdb's table is partial and in-frame only. The V and J calls and the clone size are those of that table, but D and trimming were determined from the DNA. Of some 130,000 clones in the sample, roughly 83% were seen once. This clone has only a few counts. The TCR was taken from a man in his 60s with acute or convalescent COVID-19. The sample comprised peripheral blood. The chain has TRBV7-3 and TRBJ1-2; D may be TRBD1 (5 bases). This CDR3 is CASSFGREGYGYTF. CDR3 coding DNA: TGTGCCAGCAGCTTTGGCAGGGAAGGCTATGGCTACACCTTC.